This entry lists 30 T cell receptor beta chains sequenced from one sample in a study of blood T cell repertoires in COVID-19. Clones were sequenced by immunoSEQ multiplex PCR, and TCRdb holds only the in-frame ones, with some missing. The repertoire holds roughly 230,000 clones, with less than 85% as singletons. Sequenced: peripheral blood. The receptor set was obtained from a woman of 80 years or more with acute or convalescent COVID-19.

The rearrangement links TRBV5-1 to TRBJ1-6; perhaps TRBD1 as D (6 bases). The CDR3 runs to 14 residues. Germline CDR1 and CDR2: SGHRS and YFSETQ. The V gene lost 5 bases and the J gene lost 6 bases, with 12 bases spanning the gap. CDR3 sequence: CASSHGQLNSPLHF. CDR3 nucleotides: TGCGCCAGCAGTCACGGACAGCTTAATTCACCCCTCCACTTT.

This clone was seen a few times. The genes are TRBV14 and TRBJ1-5; TRBD1 aligns across 7 bases. The CDR3 covers 14 residues. V trimming: 7 bases; J trimming: 5 bases; junction bases outside the gene matches: 8. CDR1 SGHDN and CDR2 FVKESK come from the germline V gene. The CDR3 region has the DNA TGTGCCAGCAAAAGGACAGGAGTAGATCAGCCCCAGCATTTT. Amino acids: CASKRTGVDQPQHF.

The rearrangement links TRBV12-5 to TRBJ2-2; no clear D. CDR1 is LGHNT, CDR2 FRNRAP, per germline. This CDR3 region has 13 residues. The ends were cut back, 0 bases at V and 6 bases at J, with 5 bases in the middle. DNA for the CDR3: TGTGCTAGTGGTTTGGTAAACTCCGGGGAGCTGTTTTTT. Translation gives CASGLVNSGELFF.

The chain recombines TRBV3-1 (or the pseudogene TRBV3-2) with TRBJ1-2, with 7 bases matching TRBD1. CDR1 and CDR2 from the germline V gene are LGHDT and YNNKEL (reference sequence). V gave up 4 bases and J gave up 2 bases; unmatched junction bases: 4. The CDR3 contains 14 residues. For the CDR3, the DNA is TGTGCCAGCAGCCGGGGGACAGAGAACTATGGCTACACCTTC. Translating it yields CASSRGTENYGYTF.

V is TRBV12-3 or TRBV12-4 and J is TRBJ1-1, with 7 bases identical to TRBD1. This CDR3 has 12 amino acids. V shed 0 bases, J shed 10 bases, and the junction held 2 bases outside the gene matches. The CDR3 nucleotides read TGTGCCAGCAGTTTAGCCCCAGGGGGAGCTTTCTTT. Translation: CASSLAPGGAFF.

As to this clone: One end of the junction fails to match germline, which may point to a read error. J is TRBJ2-1 and V is TRBV13, with D possibly matching TRBD1 (5 bases). This CDR3 spans 14 amino acids. The germline V gene encodes CDR1 PRHDT and CDR2 FYEKMQ (reference sequence). The CDR3 bases are TGTGCCAGCAGCCTAGGGGCCACCTACAATGAGCAGTTCTTC. Residues: CASSLGATYNEQFF.

The chain has TRBV27 and TRBJ1-2, with 8 bases identical to TRBD1. Germline CDR1 and CDR2: MNHEY and SMNVEV (reference sequence). J gave up 7 bases and V 6 bases, and 13 bases lay outside the gene matches. This CDR3 is 15 amino acids long. The DNA of the CDR3 is TGTGCCAGCAGCCCGCCAGGCAGGGGGCTCTTTGGCTACACCTTC. The encoded protein is CASSPPGRGLFGYTF.

The J gene is TRBJ2-6, the V gene TRBV7-6, with 7 positions matching TRBD2. Looked up from germline, CDR1 is SGHVS and CDR2 is FNYEAQ. The CDR3 loop spans 20 amino acids. J was trimmed by 0 bases and V by 4 bases; bases with no gene match: 15. The DNA of the CDR3 is TGTGCCAGCAGCTCACGCGGTCGGGCGGGGGTGAACTCTGGGGCCAACGTCCTGACTTTC. It encodes CASSSRGRAGVNSGANVLTF.

The chain joins TRBV6-5 to TRBJ1-1; D perhaps matches TRBD1 (6 bases). The germline V gene has CDR1 MNHEY and CDR2 SVGAGI. The CDR3 length is 14 residues. The ends were cut back, 6 bases at V and 0 bases at J, with 11 bases in the middle. CDR3 loop: CASRGAAVNTEAFF. The CDR3 nucleotides are TGTGCCAGCAGGGGGGCCGCCGTGAACACTGAAGCTTTCTTT.

The CDR3 reads CAISPGQANNSPLHF. CDR3 in DNA: TGTGCCATCAGCCCCGGACAGGCAAATAATTCACCCCTCCACTTT. The chain is built from TRBV10-3 and TRBJ1-6; 7 positions agree with TRBD1. Germline V gene sequence: CDR1 ENHRY, CDR2 SYGVKD. This CDR3 contains 15 residues. V gave up 6 bases and J gave up 5 bases; unmatched junction bases: 7.

The genes are TRBV4-2 and TRBJ2-2, with 7 bases matching TRBD2. Germline V CDR1 and CDR2: LGHNA, YNFKEQ. The V segment lost 1 base and the J segment 4 bases; nucleotides outside the gene matches: 6. CDR3 length: 16 amino acids. The CDR3 sequence is CASSQGVGRGTGELFF. CDR3 nucleotide sequence: TGTGCCAGCAGCCAAGGGGTAGGGAGGGGCACCGGGGAGCTGTTTTTT.

The J gene is TRBJ1-5, the V gene TRBV7-8; tentatively, D is TRBD1 (6 bases). Germline CDR1 and CDR2: SGHVS and FQNEAQ. The V and J ends lost 5 bases and 2 bases respectively, with 16 bases between them. This CDR3 spans 16 amino acids. This CDR3 reads CASSPRGGYGNQPQHF. CDR3 nucleotides: TGTGCCAGCAGCCCCAGGGGAGGGTATGGCAATCAGCCCCAGCATTTT. Full variable domain (rest looked up from reference TRBV7-8 and TRBJ1-5): GAGVSQSPRYKVAKRGQDVALRCDPISGHVSLFWYQQALGQGPEFLTYFQNEAQLDKSGLPSDRFFAERPEGSVSTLKIQRTQQEDSAVYLCASSPRGGYGNQPQHFGDGTRLSIL.

V usage is TRBV18 and J usage is TRBJ1-1; D gene ambiguous. V lost 2 bases to trimming and J lost 1 base, with 11 bases between them. The germline CDR1 and CDR2 sequences are KGHSH and LQKENI. The CDR3 consists of 15 residues. This CDR3 reads CASSPTGYSNTEAFF. The CDR3 coding sequence is TGTGCCAGCTCACCAACGGGGTACTCGAACACTGAAGCTTTCTTT. Looking up the rest from reference TRBV18 and TRBJ1-1 gives the full variable domain: NAGVMQNPRHLVRRRGQEARLRCSPMKGHSHVYWYRQLPEEGLKFMVYLQKENIIDESGMPKERFSAEFPKEGPSILRIQQVVRGDSAAYFCASSPTGYSNTEAFFGQGTRLTVV.

This chain connects TRBV28 to TRBJ1-5, with 8 positions matching TRBD1. With V trimmed by 3 bases and J by 3 bases, 4 bases remained unmatched. The CDR3 loop spans 15 amino acids. Per the germline V gene, CDR1 is MDHEN and CDR2 is SYDVKM. CDR3 DNA: TGTGCCAGCAGTTTCGTACAGGGGGTCAATCAGCCCCAGCATTTT. This encodes CASSFVQGVNQPQHF. The variable domain in full, completed from reference TRBV28 and TRBJ1-5, reads DVKVTQSSRYLVKRTGEKVFLECVQDMDHENMFWYRQDPGLGLRLIYFSYDVKMKEKGDIPEGYSVSREKKERFSLILESASTNQTSMYLCASSFVQGVNQPQHFGDGTRLSIL.

This sequence joins TRBV6-5 and TRBJ2-1; D perhaps matches TRBD1 (5 bases). This CDR3 comprises 15 residues. Trimming shortened V by 3 bases and J by 8 bases, and 17 bases separated the two germline ends. Germline V gene data show CDR1 as MNHEY and CDR2 as SVGAGI. CDR3 in DNA: TGTGCCAGCAGTTATGGGGCAGGGCATCACGATGAGCAGTTCTTC. Translation gives CASSYGAGHHDEQFF.

This clone was detected only once. This chain joins TRBV27 and TRBJ1-1, with D perhaps TRBD1 (5 bases). This CDR3 contains 14 residues. The germline V gene has CDR1 MNHEY and CDR2 SMNVEV (reference sequence). The V gene lost 5 bases and the J gene lost 1 base, with 11 bases spanning the gap. The CDR3 DNA follows: TGTGCCAGCAGTCCTAGGGGCCAGAACACTGAAGCTTTCTTT. Its protein is CASSPRGQNTEAFF.

The chain joins TRBV28 to TRBJ1-1; D is undetermined. The CDR3 sequence is 13 residues long. V gave up 3 bases and J gave up 0 bases, with 5 bases separating them. Per the germline V gene, CDR1 is MDHEN and CDR2 is SYDVKM. CDR3 amino acids: CASSFRVNTEAFF. CDR3 sequence (DNA): TGTGCCAGCAGTTTTAGAGTGAACACTGAAGCTTTCTTT.

This clone turned up a few times. The same CDR3 is also encoded by other DNA sequences in this sample. The chain joins TRBV6-1 to TRBJ1-5; no definite D call. The CDR3 is 14 residues long. Germline values: CDR1 MNHNS, CDR2 SASEGT. V lost 1 base, J lost 3 bases, and 7 bases lay in between. The CDR3 protein is CASSEGQVNQPQHF. The CDR3 nucleotides read TGTGCCAGCAGTGAAGGGCAGGTCAATCAGCCCCAGCATTTT.

CDR3 in DNA: TGCGCCAGCAGCTTGGGGCCCCTGGAGAACAATGAGCAGTTCTTC. This gives the protein CASSLGPLENNEQFF. The chain couples TRBV5-1 to TRBJ2-1, with no clear D. The CDR3 extends over 15 amino acids. CDR1 and CDR2 from the germline V gene are SGHRS and YFSETQ. V lost 0 bases and J 5 bases, leaving 12 bases between the germline ends.

The rearrangement joins TRBV5-4 to TRBJ1-1; 7 bases are a match to TRBD1. V lost 4 bases, J lost 5 bases, and 8 bases stayed unmatched. CDR3 size: 14 residues. Germline-derived CDR1 and CDR2 are SGHNT and YYREEE (reference sequence). This CDR3 is CASSLSTGRTEAFF. Written as DNA, the CDR3 is TGTGCCAGCAGCCTGTCGACAGGGCGGACTGAAGCTTTCTTT. Together with reference TRBV5-4 and TRBJ1-1, the CDR3 gives the full variable domain: ETGVTQSPTHLIKTRGQQVTLRCSSQSGHNTVSWYQQALGQGPQFIFQYYREEENGRGNFPPRFSGLQFPNYSSELNVNALELDDSALYLCASSLSTGRTEAFFGQGTRLTVV.

The rearrangement links TRBV7-9 to TRBJ2-1; 9 nucleotides match TRBD1. V lost 8 bases and J lost 4; bases outside the gene matches: 12. The germline CDR1 and CDR2 sequences are SEHNR and FQNEAQ (reference sequence). This CDR3 spans 16 amino acids. The CDR3 loop is CASSFARQGGYNEQFF. DNA for the CDR3: TGTGCCAGCTCCTTTGCAAGACAGGGGGGTTACAATGAGCAGTTCTTC.

The rearrangement links TRBV6-5 to TRBJ1-5, with D possibly TRBD1 on 6 matching bases. Germline-derived CDR1 and CDR2 are MNHEY and SVGAGI. Trimming stripped 0 bases from V and 4 bases from J, with 10 bases between. This CDR3 contains 15 residues. The CDR3 nucleotides read TGTGCCAGCAGTTACTCACGAGGGGGAAATCAGCCCCAGCATTTT. Translating gives CASSYSRGGNQPQHF.

The V call is TRBV5-6, the J call TRBJ1-1; a weak D match, TRBD1 (5 bases). V was cut by 4 bases and J by 4 bases, with 14 bases left in between. CDR1 and CDR2 (germline): SGHDT, YYEEEE. This CDR3 has 14 amino acids. As DNA, the CDR3 is TGTGCCAGCAGCCGGGGGGTCCGAGGCACTGAAGCTTTCTTT. Translation: CASSRGVRGTEAFF.

In this sample, this clone turned up once. This chain joins TRBV5-6 and TRBJ2-3, with 9 bases fitting TRBD1. J was trimmed by 4 bases and V by 3 bases; bases with no gene match: 9. Germline CDR1 reads SGHDT; CDR2 reads YYEEEE. The length of the CDR3 is 16 residues. The CDR3 nucleotides are TGTGCCAGCAGCTGGCTCGGGACAGGGAGCGCAGATACGCAGTATTTT. Protein sequence: CASSWLGTGSADTQYF.

CDR3 residues: CASSPGSGTGGMRAEAFF. The CDR3 DNA reads as TGTGCCAGCAGCCCAGGGTCCGGGACAGGGGGTATGAGGGCTGAAGCTTTCTTT. The chain combines TRBV3-1 (or the pseudogene TRBV3-2) with TRBJ1-1, with 11 nucleotides matching TRBD1. V shed 4 bases, J shed 6 bases, and the junction held 16 bases outside the gene matches. The CDR3 has 18 residues. CDR1 is LGHDT, CDR2 YNNKEL, per germline (reference sequence).

For the CDR3, the DNA is TGTGCCAGCAGTCCGAGGAGGACTAGCGGGGAAGAGACCCAGTACTTC. Translation: CASSPRRTSGEETQYF. The V and J genes are TRBV3-1 (or the pseudogene TRBV3-2) and TRBJ2-5; 12 bases are shared with TRBD2. The CDR3 has 16 residues. Germline V gene data show CDR1 as LGHDT and CDR2 as YNNKEL (reference sequence). The V segment lost 6 bases and the J segment 3 bases; nucleotides outside the gene matches: 8.

The J gene is TRBJ2-2, the V gene TRBV2; 10 bases are shared with TRBD1. V trimming: 11 bases; J trimming: 3 bases; junction bases outside the gene matches: 3. Germline CDR1 is SNHLY and CDR2 is FYNNEI. This CDR3 spans 13 amino acids. The CDR3 here is CAGQGEHTGELFF. In DNA form, the CDR3 reads TGTGCCGGACAGGGGGAACACACCGGGGAGCTGTTTTTT.

This sequence joins TRBV3-1 (or the pseudogene TRBV3-2) and TRBJ2-1, with 8 bases fitting TRBD1. The germline V gene encodes CDR1 LGHDT and CDR2 YNNKEL (reference sequence). The CDR3 consists of 16 residues. V trimming: 4 bases; J trimming: 5 bases; junction bases outside the gene matches: 10. As DNA, the CDR3 is TGTGCCAGCAGCCCCTACACGGGACAGGTTCACAATGAGCAGTTCTTC. It is translated as CASSPYTGQVHNEQFF.

The chain is built from TRBV11-3 and TRBJ2-5; D not resolved. Trimming pared 1 base from V and 5 bases from J, leaving 5 bases between. Germline V gene data show CDR1 as SGHNT and CDR2 as YENEEA. The CDR3 length is 12 residues. CDR3 protein: CASSLAPETQYF. CDR3 DNA sequence: TGTGCCAGCAGCTTAGCTCCGGAGACCCAGTACTTC.

CDR3: CASTPMGLPTGELFF. Written as DNA, the CDR3 is TGTGCCAGCACCCCGATGGGACTTCCTACCGGGGAGCTGTTTTTT. The V gene is TRBV5-8, the J gene TRBJ2-2; D possibly corresponds to TRBD2 (6 bases). The germline V and J ends were trimmed by 6 bases and 5 bases, with 17 bases remaining between them. There are 15 residues in the CDR3. Germline assignment: CDR1 SGHTS and CDR2 YDEGEE. Based on the CDR3 plus reference TRBV5-8 and TRBJ2-2, the full variable domain is EAGVTQSPTHLIKTRGQQATLRCSPISGHTSVYWYQQALGLGLQFLLWYDEGEERNRGNFPPRFSGRQFPNYSSELNVNALELEDSALYLCASTPMGLPTGELFFGEGSRLTVL.